This T cell receptor (beta chain) was found in a study of shared clonotypes between healthy human individuals. Over several immunoSEQ plates, each subset's genomic DNA was distributed in even portions. In replicate PCRs of unsorted PBMC, 250 to 350 ng DNA, about 31,000 T cell genomes, was used. Generated by immunoSEQ multiplex PCR, the TCRdb table keeps only in-frame clones and is missing some. The sample includes about 480,000 clones, over 75% of them seen just once. As for this clone: Antigen: not known.

Healthy HIV-negative adults with no recent acute infections or vaccinations were recruited as donors. Germline loops: CDR1 SGHAT, CDR2 FQNNGV. Trimming took 5 bases from V and 7 from J; bases not matched to a gene: 10. The length of the CDR3 is 16 residues. The study, taken as a whole, reports: The expectation was that sequencing depth would affect clonotype sharing among donors.

This chain joins TRBV11-2 and TRBJ1-4; 10 nucleotides agree with TRBD1. Sequencing was performed on PBMCs. This TCR was sampled from a woman aged 40 to 50 in good health. Some clones in this sample may be carry-over from other donors' samples. Here the CDR3 reads CASSPGTGAGGEKLFF. The CDR3 bases are TGTGCCAGCAGCCCCGGGACAGGGGCCGGGGGTGAAAAACTGTTTTTT.